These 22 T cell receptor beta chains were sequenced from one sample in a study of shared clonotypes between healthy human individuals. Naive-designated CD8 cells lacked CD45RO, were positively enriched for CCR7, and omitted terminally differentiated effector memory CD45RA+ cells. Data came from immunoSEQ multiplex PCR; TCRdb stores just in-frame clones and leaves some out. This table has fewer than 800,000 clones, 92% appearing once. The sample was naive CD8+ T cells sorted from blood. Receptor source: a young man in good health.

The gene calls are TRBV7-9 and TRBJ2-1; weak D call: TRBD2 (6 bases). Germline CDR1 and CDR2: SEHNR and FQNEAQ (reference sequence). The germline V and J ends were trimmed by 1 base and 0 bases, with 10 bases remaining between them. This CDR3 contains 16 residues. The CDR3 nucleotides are TGTGCCAGCAGCTTAGTGGTCGGGAGCTCCTACAATGAGCAGTTCTTC. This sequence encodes CASSLVVGSSYNEQFF.

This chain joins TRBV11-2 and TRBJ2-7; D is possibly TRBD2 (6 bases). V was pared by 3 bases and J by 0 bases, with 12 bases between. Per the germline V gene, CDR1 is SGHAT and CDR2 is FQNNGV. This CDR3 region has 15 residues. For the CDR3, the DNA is TGTGCCAGCAGCTTGGAGGGCGCCGGCTCCTACGAGCAGTACTTC. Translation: CASSLEGAGSYEQYF. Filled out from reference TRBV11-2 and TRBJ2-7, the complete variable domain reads EAGVAQSPRYKIIEKRQSVAFWCNPISGHATLYWYQQILGQGPKLLIQFQNNGVVDDSQLPKDRFSAERLKGVDSTLKIQPAKLEDSAVYLCASSLEGAGSYEQYFGPGTRLTVT.

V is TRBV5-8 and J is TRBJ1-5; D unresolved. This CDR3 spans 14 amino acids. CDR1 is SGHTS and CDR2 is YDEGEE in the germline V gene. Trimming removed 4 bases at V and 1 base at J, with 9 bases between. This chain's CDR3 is CASSAHESNQPQHF. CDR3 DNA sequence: TGTGCCAGCAGCGCACACGAAAGCAATCAGCCCCAGCATTTT.

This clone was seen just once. The CDR3 sequence is CASTLPVQNTGELFF. CDR3 sequence (DNA): TGTGCCAGCACTTTACCGGTCCAGAACACCGGGGAGCTGTTTTTT. J is TRBJ2-2 and V is TRBV7-8, with no clear D. The CDR3 consists of 15 residues. The germline V gene encodes CDR1 SGHVS and CDR2 FQNEAQ. Trimming took off 7 bases at V and 1 base at J, with 13 bases between the two ends.

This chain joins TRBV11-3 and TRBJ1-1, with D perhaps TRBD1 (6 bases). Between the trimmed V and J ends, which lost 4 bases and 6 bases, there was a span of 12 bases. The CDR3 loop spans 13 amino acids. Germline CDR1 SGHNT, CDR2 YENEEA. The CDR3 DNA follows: TGTGCCAGCAGCTATAAGGACAGCGCTGAAGCTTTCTTT. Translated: CASSYKDSAEAFF.

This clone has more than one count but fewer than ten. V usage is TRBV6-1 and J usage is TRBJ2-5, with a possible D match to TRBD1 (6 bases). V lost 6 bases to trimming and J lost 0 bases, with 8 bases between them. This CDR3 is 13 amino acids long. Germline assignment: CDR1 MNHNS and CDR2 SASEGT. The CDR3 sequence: CASRRDNQETQYF. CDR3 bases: TGTGCCAGCAGGAGGGACAACCAAGAGACCCAGTACTTC.

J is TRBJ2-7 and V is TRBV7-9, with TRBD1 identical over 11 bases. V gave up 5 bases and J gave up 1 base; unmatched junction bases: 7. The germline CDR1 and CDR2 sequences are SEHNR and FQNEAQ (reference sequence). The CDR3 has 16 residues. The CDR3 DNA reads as TGTGCCAGCAGCCCCTCGGGACAGGGGGTGTCCTACGAGCAGTACTTC. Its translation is CASSPSGQGVSYEQYF.

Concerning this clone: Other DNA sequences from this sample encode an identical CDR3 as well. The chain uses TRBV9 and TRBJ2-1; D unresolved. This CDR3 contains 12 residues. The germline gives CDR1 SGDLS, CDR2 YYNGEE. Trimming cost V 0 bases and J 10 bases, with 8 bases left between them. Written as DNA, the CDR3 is TGTGCCAGCAGCGTAGCAGATGGCGAGCAGTTCTTC. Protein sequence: CASSVADGEQFF. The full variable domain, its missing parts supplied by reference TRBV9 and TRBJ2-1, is DSGVTQTPKHLITATGQRVTLRCSPRSGDLSVYWYQQSLDQGLQFLIQYYNGEERAKGNILERFSAQQFPDLHSELNLSSLELGDSALYFCASSVADGEQFFGPGTRLTVL.

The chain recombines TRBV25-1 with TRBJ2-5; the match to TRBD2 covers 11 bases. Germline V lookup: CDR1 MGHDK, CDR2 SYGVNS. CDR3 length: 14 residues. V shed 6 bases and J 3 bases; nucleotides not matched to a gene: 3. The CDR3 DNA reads TGTGCCAGCAGCCCGACTAGCGGGAAAGAGACCCAGTACTTC. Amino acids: CASSPTSGKETQYF.

The CDR3 DNA sequence: TGTGCCAGCAGCTCCTTAGCGGGAGCCGTAGATACGCAGTATTTT. Its translation: CASSSLAGAVDTQYF. J is TRBJ2-3 and V is TRBV11-2, with 9 bases matching TRBD2. This CDR3 contains 15 residues. Germline lookup yields CDR1 SGHAT and CDR2 FQNNGV. The trim removed 4 bases at V and 5 bases at J, leaving 7 bases unmatched.

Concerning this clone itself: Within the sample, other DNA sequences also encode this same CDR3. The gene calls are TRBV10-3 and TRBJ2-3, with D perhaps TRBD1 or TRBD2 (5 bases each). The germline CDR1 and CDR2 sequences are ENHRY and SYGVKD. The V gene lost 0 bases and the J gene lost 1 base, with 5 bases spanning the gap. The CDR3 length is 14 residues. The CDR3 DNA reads TGTGCCATCAGTGAGTCGGGGGGCACAGATACGCAGTATTTT. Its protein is CAISESGGTDTQYF.

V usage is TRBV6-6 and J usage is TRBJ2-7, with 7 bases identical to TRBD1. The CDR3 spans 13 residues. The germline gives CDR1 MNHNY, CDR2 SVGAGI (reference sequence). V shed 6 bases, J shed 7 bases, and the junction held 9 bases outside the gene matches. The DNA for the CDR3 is TGTGCCAGCAGACAGGGGACGACGAGGGAGCAGTACTTC. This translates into CASRQGTTREQYF.

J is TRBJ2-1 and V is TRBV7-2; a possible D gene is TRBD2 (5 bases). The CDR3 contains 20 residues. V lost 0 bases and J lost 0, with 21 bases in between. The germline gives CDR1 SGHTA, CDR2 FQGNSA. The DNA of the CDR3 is TGTGCCAGCAGCTTAGCCGGGGTTTGGGAGTACGAGGGCTCCTACAATGAGCAGTTCTTC. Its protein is CASSLAGVWEYEGSYNEQFF.

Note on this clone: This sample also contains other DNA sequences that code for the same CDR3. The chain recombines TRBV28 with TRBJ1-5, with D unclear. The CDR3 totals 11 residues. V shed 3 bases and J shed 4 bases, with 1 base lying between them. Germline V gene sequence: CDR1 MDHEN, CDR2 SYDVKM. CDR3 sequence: CASSLNQPQHF. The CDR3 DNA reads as TGTGCCAGCAGTTTGAATCAGCCCCAGCATTTT.

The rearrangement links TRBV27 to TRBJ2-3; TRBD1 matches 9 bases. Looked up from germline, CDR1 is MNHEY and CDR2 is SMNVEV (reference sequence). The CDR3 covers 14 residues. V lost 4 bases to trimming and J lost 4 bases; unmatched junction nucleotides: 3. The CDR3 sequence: CASSSGTGPDTQYF. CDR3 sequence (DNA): TGTGCCAGCAGTTCCGGGACAGGGCCAGATACGCAGTATTTT.

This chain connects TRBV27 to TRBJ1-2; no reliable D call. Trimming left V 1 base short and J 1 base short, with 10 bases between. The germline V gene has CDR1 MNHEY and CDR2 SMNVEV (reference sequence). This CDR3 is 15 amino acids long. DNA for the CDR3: TGTGCCAGCAGTTTATTGGGAGATCTTAACTATGGCTACACCTTC. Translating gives CASSLLGDLNYGYTF.

CDR3 loop: CASLGRNYGYTF. The DNA for the CDR3 is TGTGCCAGCTTGGGCAGGAACTATGGCTACACCTTC. V usage is TRBV2 and J usage is TRBJ1-2, with unresolved D. V was shortened by 8 bases and J by 2 bases, with 9 bases between the two germline ends. Germline V lookup: CDR1 SNHLY, CDR2 FYNNEI. The CDR3 runs to 12 residues. Based on the CDR3 plus reference TRBV2 and TRBJ1-2, the full variable domain is EPEVTQTPSHQVTQMGQEVILRCVPISNHLYFYWYRQILGQKVEFLVSFYNNEISEKSEIFDDQFSVERPDGSNFTLKIRSTKLEDSAMYFCASLGRNYGYTFGSGTRLTVV.

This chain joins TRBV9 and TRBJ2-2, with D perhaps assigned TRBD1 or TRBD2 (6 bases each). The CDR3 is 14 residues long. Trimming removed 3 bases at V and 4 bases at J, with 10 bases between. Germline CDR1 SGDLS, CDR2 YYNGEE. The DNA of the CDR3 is TGTGCCAGCAGCGCCGGGGGCGGCACCGGGGAGCTGTTTTTT. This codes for CASSAGGGTGELFF.

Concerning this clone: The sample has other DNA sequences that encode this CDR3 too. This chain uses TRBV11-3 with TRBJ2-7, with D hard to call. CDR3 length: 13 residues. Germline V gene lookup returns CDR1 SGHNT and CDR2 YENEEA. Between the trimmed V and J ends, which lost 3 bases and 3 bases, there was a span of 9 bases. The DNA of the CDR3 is TGTGCCAGCAGCTTCACCCCAAGCTACGAGCAGTACTTC. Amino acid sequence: CASSFTPSYEQYF.

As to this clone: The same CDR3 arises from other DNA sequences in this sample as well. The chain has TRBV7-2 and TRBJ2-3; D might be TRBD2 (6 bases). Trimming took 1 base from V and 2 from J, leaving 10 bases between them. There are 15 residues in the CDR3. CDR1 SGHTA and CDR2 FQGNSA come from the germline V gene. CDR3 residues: CASSLVLADTDTQYF. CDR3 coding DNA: TGTGCCAGCAGCTTAGTACTAGCAGACACAGATACGCAGTATTTT.

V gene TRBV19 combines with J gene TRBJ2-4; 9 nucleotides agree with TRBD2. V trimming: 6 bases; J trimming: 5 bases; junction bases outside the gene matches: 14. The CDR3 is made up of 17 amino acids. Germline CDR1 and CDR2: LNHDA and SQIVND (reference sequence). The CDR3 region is CASSNELGGGRENIQYF. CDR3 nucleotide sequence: TGTGCCAGTAGCAACGAACTAGGGGGCGGGAGGGAAAACATTCAGTACTTC.

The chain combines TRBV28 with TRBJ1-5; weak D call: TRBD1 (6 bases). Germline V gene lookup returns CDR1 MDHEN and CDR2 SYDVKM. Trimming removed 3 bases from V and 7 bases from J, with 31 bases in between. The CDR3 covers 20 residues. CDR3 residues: CASSFERMADSKLYGQPQHF. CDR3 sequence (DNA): TGTGCCAGCAGTTTCGAGAGGATGGCGGACAGTAAGTTGTACGGCCAGCCCCAGCATTTT.